This section outlines one T cell receptor beta chain sequence together with its context. This entry comes from a study of CD8+ T cells in alopecia areata. RNA, once extracted, was reverse transcribed into cDNA for use as the sequencing template. Sequenced by immunoSEQ multiplex PCR; TCRdb stores in-frame clones only, minus some. The sample records fewer than 150,000 clones, roughly 82% being singletons. The sample's treatment: oral pan-JAK inhibitor, 5-10 mg twice daily. The length of the CDR3 is 16 residues. Germline-derived CDR1 and CDR2 are MNHEY and SMNVEV (reference sequence). V lost 4 bases to trimming and J lost 7 bases; unmatched junction nucleotides: 12.

The chain is built from TRBV27 and TRBJ2-2, with 7 bases identical to TRBD1. This clonotype was sampled from a human donor with alopecia areata. Here the sequenced sample was CD8+ T cells sorted from blood, taken at week 4, from a patient treated with tofacitinib. CDR3 sequence: CASSSRDSIGGGELFF. In nucleotides, the CDR3 is TGTGCCAGCAGTTCCCGGGACAGCATTGGCGGCGGGGAGCTGTTTTTT.